A selection of T cell receptor beta chains follows, all from one sample in a study of regulatory T cells in long-lasting Graves disease. TCRdb re-called the multiplex PCR reads through MiXCR, storing one row per CDR3 protein. The repertoire holds about 350,000 distinct CDR3 sequences, with around 15% as singletons. This sample also belongs to another study, concerning T cells in Graves' hyperthyroidism and ophthalmopathy.

Sequenced here: peripheral blood mononuclear cells (PBMCs), sampled at new diagnosis, from a patient treated with antithyroid drugs. The receptors stem from a woman aged 18-30 years with Graves disease. The CDR3 runs from the conserved cysteine through the conserved F or W. The D gene is left open where the match is weak. The size of a clone is reported for some rows only, either as once, few or many, or as a class for expanded clones.

d_gene	len	abundance	v_gene	j_gene	CDR3nt	CDR3aa
TRBD2	15	many	TRBV5-1	TRBJ2-1	TGCGCCAGCAGCCGACTAGCGGGGGAATACAATGAGCAGTTCTTC	CASSRLAGEYNEQFF
NA	12	many	TRBV2	TRBJ2-3	TGTGCCAGCAGTGAAAGGGGAGATACGCAGTATTTT	CASSERGDTQYF
TRBD1	15	many	TRBV5-1	TRBJ1-4	TGCGCCAGCAGCTTGATGGGACAGCAACATGAAAAACTGTTTTTT	CASSLMGQQHEKLFF
TRBD1	15	many	TRBV27	TRBJ2-7	TGTGCCAGCAGTCAAACCGGGACAGGGCTTTGGGAGCAGTACTTC	CASSQTGTGLWEQYF
NA	15	few	TRBV19	TRBJ1-3	TGTGCCAGTAGTACCGCCCAGGGCACTGGAAACACCATATATTTT	CASSTAQGTGNTIYF
NA	14	few	TRBV5-4	TRBJ1-5	TGTGCCAGCAGCCGTTGGGGAAGCAATCAGCCCCAGCATTTT	CASSRWGSNQPQHF
TRBD1	14	many	TRBV2	TRBJ1-5	TGTGCCAGCAGCCACGACAGGGGCGATCAGCCCCAGCATTTT	CASSHDRGDQPQHF
NA	14	NA	TRBV30	TRBJ1-2	TGTGCCTGGAGTGTGGACAGTTGGGCCACTGGCTACACCTTC	CAWSVDSWATGYTF
TRBD1	17	NA	TRBV20-1	TRBJ1-6	TGCAGTGCTAGAGATCGGGACAGGGACCGATATAATTCACCCCTCCACTTT	CSARDRDRDRYNSPLHF
TRBD1	14	many	TRBV2	TRBJ1-2	TGTGCCAGCAGTGGAGACAGGGTGGAATATGGCTACACCTTC	CASSGDRVEYGYTF
TRBD2	17	NA	TRBV5-1	TRBJ2-5	TGCGCCAGCAGCCTGAGGACTAGCGGGAGTAAAAGCGAGACCCAGTACTTC	CASSLRTSGSKSETQYF
NA	13	NA	TRBV2	TRBJ2-2	TGTGCCAGCCGCCTCCGGGAGAAGGGGGAGCTGTTTTTT	CASRLREKGELFF
NA	16	many	TRBV5-1	TRBJ2-1	TGCGCCAGCAGCTTGGGGTCGGGAGTATCCTACAATGAGCAGTTCTTC	CASSLGSGVSYNEQFF
NA	11	many	TRBV7-8	TRBJ2-5	TGTGCCAGCAGCTCTGGTGCGACCCAGTACTTC	CASSSGATQYF
TRBD2	15	NA	TRBV11-2	TRBJ2-1	TGTGCCAGCGTATCTGGGACTAGCGGACTCAATGAGCAGTTCTTC	CASVSGTSGLNEQFF
NA	13	many	TRBV28	TRBJ1-5	TGTGCCAGCAGTTTATGGCAGGATCAGCCCCAGCATTTT	CASSLWQDQPQHF
NA	14	NA	TRBV30	TRBJ1-4	TGTGCCGGGAAGAACGGAGGGCGTAATGAAAAGCTGTTTTTT	CAGKNGGRNEKLFF
NA	14	NA	TRBV5-6	TRBJ2-7	TGTGCCAGCAGCTTGGTAGGTCGGGAGCGGGAGCAGTACTTC	CASSLVGREREQYF
NA	15	few	TRBV2	TRBJ1-3	TGTGCCAGCAGTGAACAGGGAAGTCCTGGAAACACCATATATTTT	CASSEQGSPGNTIYF
NA	12	many	TRBV30	TRBJ1-5	TGTGCCTGGAGTGAGCCCGATCAGCCCCAGCATTTT	CAWSEPDQPQHF
TRBD2	15	many	TRBV28	TRBJ2-7	TGTGCCAGCAGTTTTCCTAGCGGGGTATCCTACGAGCAGTACTTC	CASSFPSGVSYEQYF
NA	12	few	TRBV2	TRBJ1-2	TGTGCCAGCAGTGATACAGGGTATGGCTACACCTTC	CASSDTGYGYTF
TRBD2	17	NA	TRBV6-5	TRBJ2-2	TGTGCCAGCAGTTACTCGAGCGGGAGAGGAGCGTCCGGGGAGCTGTTTTTT	CASSYSSGRGASGELFF
NA	13	few	TRBV28	TRBJ2-2	TGTGCCTCAGACGGACCTAACACCGGGGAGCTGTTTTTT	CASDGPNTGELFF
NA	16	many	TRBV10-3	TRBJ2-2	TGTGCCATCAGTGAGTCGCGGCAGGCGAACACCGGGGAGCTGTTTTTT	CAISESRQANTGELFF
NA	14	many	TRBV20-1	TRBJ2-1	TGCAGTGCTATTACGGGGGCCGATTACAATGAGCAGTTCTTC	CSAITGADYNEQFF
TRBD1	14	NA	TRBV6-1	TRBJ2-2	TGTGCCAGCATCCCAGCAGGGGGTACCGGGGAGCTGTTTTTT	CASIPAGGTGELFF
NA	15	NA	TRBV9	TRBJ2-2	TGTGCCAGCAGCGCTAGGGGGGCAGCCACCGGGGAGCTGTTTTTT	CASSARGAATGELFF
NA	11	NA	TRBV29-1	TRBJ2-7	TGCAGCGTCGGGGATGGGACCGAGCAGTACTTC	CSVGDGTEQYF